A single sample is the source of the 10 T cell receptor beta chains below, sequenced in a study of control samples from healthy donors and cancer patients. Sequenced by immunoSEQ multiplex PCR; TCRdb stores in-frame clones only, minus some. This repertoire shows around 140,000 clones, roughly 92% found once; its top ten account for less than 15%. Sequencing was performed on blood. These receptors came from a man aged 35 to 55 in good health.

This clone was recorded once. The rearrangement joins TRBV7-3 to TRBJ2-3; 9 bases are shared with TRBD2. Trimming cost V 2 bases and J 6 bases; bases outside gene matches: 6. This CDR3 has 15 residues. Germline CDR1 SGHTA, CDR2 FQGTGA. The CDR3 nucleotides are TGTGCCAGCAGCTTAGGCGGGGGGGCCGTGGATACGCAGTATTTT. This translates into CASSLGGGAVDTQYF.

The rearrangement joins TRBV19 to TRBJ1-5; TRBD1 might be the D (5 bases). CDR1 is LNHDA, CDR2 SQIVND, per germline (reference sequence). CDR3 length: 13 amino acids. With 7 bases removed from V and 3 bases from J, the gap between germline ends came to 10 bases. The DNA of the CDR3 is TGTGCCAGTATGGGGCAGGTCAATCAGCCCCAGCATTTT. Its protein product is CASMGQVNQPQHF.

The chain employs TRBV10-2 and TRBJ1-5; D might be TRBD1 (5 bases). The CDR3 has 14 residues. Germline V gene data show CDR1 as WSHSY and CDR2 as SAAADI. V was pared by 2 bases and J by 4 bases, with 9 bases between. The CDR3 nucleotides read TGCGCCAGCAGTGAGGAGACAGCGAATCAGCCCCAGCATTTT. The encoded protein is CASSEETANQPQHF.

This rearrangement joins TRBV4-2 to TRBJ2-5; D is unclear. With 0 bases removed from V and 5 bases from J, the gap between germline ends came to 16 bases. The CDR3 runs to 16 residues. Germline-derived CDR1 and CDR2 are LGHNA and YNFKEQ. The CDR3 DNA sequence: TGTGCCAGCAGCCAAGATGGGCGGATCACCTGGGAGACCCAGTACTTC. It codes for CASSQDGRITWETQYF.

V is TRBV5-6 and J is TRBJ2-5; TRBD2 matches at 7 bases. Germline-derived CDR1 and CDR2 are SGHDT and YYEEEE. This CDR3 contains 14 residues. Trimming at V came to 1 base and at J to 5 bases, leaving 5 bases not matched to a gene. DNA for the CDR3: TGTGCCAGCAGCTTGCAGTTGGGGGGGGAGACCCAGTACTTC. Translated, it gives CASSLQLGGETQYF.

The rearrangement joins TRBV11-2 to TRBJ2-7; D not resolved. Germline V lookup: CDR1 SGHAT, CDR2 FQNNGV. V lost 5 bases to trimming and J lost 5 bases, with 7 bases between them. The CDR3 runs to 11 residues. CDR3 sequence reads: CASSRQNEQYF. CDR3 nucleotide sequence: TGTGCCAGCAGCCGACAAAACGAGCAGTACTTC.

The chain recombines TRBV6-1 with TRBJ1-2, with D uncertain. The CDR3 has 14 amino acids. Germline V gene sequence: CDR1 MNHNS, CDR2 SASEGT. The V end lost 2 bases, the J end lost 1 base, and 8 bases lay between the germline ends. The CDR3 DNA reads as TGTGCCAGCAGTGAAAGCAGCAATAACTATGGCTACACCTTC. Its protein product is CASSESSNNYGYTF.

The J gene is TRBJ2-1, the V gene TRBV18; D is unresolved. CDR1 KGHSH and CDR2 LQKENI come from the germline V gene. Trimming left V 3 bases short and J 9 bases short, with 12 bases between. This CDR3 contains 13 residues. The CDR3 protein is CASSPARMAEQFF. The DNA of the CDR3 is TGTGCCAGCTCACCCGCCCGTATGGCTGAGCAGTTCTTC.

The chain is built from TRBV12-3 or TRBV12-4 and TRBJ2-7; 7 bases are a match to TRBD1. The junction had 8 bases not matched to a gene; V was cut back by 5 bases and J by 7 bases. This CDR3 has 13 residues. The CDR3 loop is CASSTTGLGEQYF. Here the CDR3 DNA reads TGTGCCAGCAGTACGACAGGGCTGGGAGAGCAGTACTTC.

V is TRBV6-2 or TRBV6-3 and J is TRBJ1-2, with D uncertain. Per the germline V gene, CDR1 is MNHEY and CDR2 is SVGEGT. The CDR3 totals 13 residues. V lost 5 bases to trimming and J lost 2 bases, with 9 bases between them. The CDR3 DNA sequence: TGTGCCAGCAGTGCCCGGTTGAACTATGGCTACACCTTC. Encoded protein: CASSARLNYGYTF.